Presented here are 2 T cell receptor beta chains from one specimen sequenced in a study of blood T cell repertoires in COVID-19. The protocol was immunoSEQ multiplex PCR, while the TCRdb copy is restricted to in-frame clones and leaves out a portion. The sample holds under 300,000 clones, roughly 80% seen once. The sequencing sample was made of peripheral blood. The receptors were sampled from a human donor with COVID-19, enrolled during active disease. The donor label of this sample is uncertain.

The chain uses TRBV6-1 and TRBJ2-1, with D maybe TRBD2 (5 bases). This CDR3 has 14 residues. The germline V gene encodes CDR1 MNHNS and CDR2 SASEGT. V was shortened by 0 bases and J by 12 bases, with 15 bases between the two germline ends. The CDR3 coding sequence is TGTGCCAGCAGTGAAGCGGTGTCGGAGGCTGCGCAGTTCTTC. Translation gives CASSEAVSEAAQFF.

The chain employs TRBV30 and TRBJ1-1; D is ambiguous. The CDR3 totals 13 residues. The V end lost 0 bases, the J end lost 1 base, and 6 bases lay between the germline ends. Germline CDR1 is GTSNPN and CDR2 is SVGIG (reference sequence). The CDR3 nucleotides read TGTGCCTGGAGTGTGGGCAAGAACACTGAAGCTTTCTTT. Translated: CAWSVGKNTEAFF.